A selection of T cell receptor beta chains follows, all from one sample in a study of blood T cells in healthy people across ages. Using its own MiXCR run on the 5' RACE reads, TCRdb lists one record per CDR3 protein. The sample yields almost 550,000 distinct CDR3 sequences, approximately 25% seen once. The data also belong to a second study, concerning T cells of mothers and their children.

The sequenced sample was blood. Every receptor here comes from a boy between 10 and 17 years old in good health. CDR3s include the opening cysteine and the closing phenylalanine or tryptophan. D genes are given only for firm matches. Only part of the rows carry a size: once, few, many, or a class if the clone is expanded.

v_gene: TRBV18
j_gene: TRBJ2-3
len: 15
d_gene: -
abundance: few
CDR3nt: TGTGCCAGCTCACCGACAGAGACCCGCACAGATACGCAGTATTTT
CDR3aa: CASSPTETRTDTQYF

v_gene: TRBV5-8
j_gene: TRBJ2-3
len: 16
d_gene: TRBD2
abundance: few
CDR3nt: TGTGCCAGCAGCCCGGGGACTAGCGGGAGTCGGGATACGCAGTATTTT
CDR3aa: CASSPGTSGSRDTQYF

v_gene: TRBV5-6
j_gene: TRBJ2-7
len: 15
d_gene: -
abundance: -
CDR3nt: TGTGCCAGCAGCCTGGAAGAGGGGCCCTCCTACGAGCAGTACTTC
CDR3aa: CASSLEEGPSYEQYF

v_gene: TRBV7-9
j_gene: TRBJ1-1
len: 14
d_gene: -
abundance: -
CDR3nt: TGTTCCAGCAGCTTAGGGAAAGCGGAAACTGAAGCTTTCTTT
CDR3aa: CSSSLGKAETEAFF

v_gene: TRBV7-9
j_gene: TRBJ1-1
len: 14
d_gene: -
abundance: -
CDR3nt: TGTGCCAGCAGTCCGACACTCATGAACACTGAAGCTTTCTTT
CDR3aa: CASSPTLMNTEAFF

v_gene: TRBV7-2
j_gene: TRBJ2-3
len: 15
d_gene: -
abundance: -
CDR3nt: TGTGCCAGCAGCTTAGGTGGTGAAGGGCCAGATACGCAGTATTTT
CDR3aa: CASSLGGEGPDTQYF

v_gene: TRBV7-9
j_gene: TRBJ2-6
len: 17
d_gene: -
abundance: -
CDR3nt: TGTGCCAGCATCTTACAGTACAGGTCCGCTGGGGCCAACGTCCTGACTTTC
CDR3aa: CASILQYRSAGANVLTF

v_gene: TRBV28
j_gene: TRBJ2-5
len: 17
d_gene: TRBD2
abundance: many
CDR3nt: TGTGCCAGCAGCTATCTAGCGGGAGGCCGGATGATGGAGACCCAGTACTTC
CDR3aa: CASSYLAGGRMMETQYF

v_gene: TRBV7-2
j_gene: TRBJ2-1
len: 16
d_gene: TRBD2
abundance: -
CDR3nt: TGTGCCAGCAGCTTTTCGGGACTAGCGGGATTCCGGGAGCAGTTCTTC
CDR3aa: CASSFSGLAGFREQFF

v_gene: TRBV5-1
j_gene: TRBJ2-1
len: 15
d_gene: TRBD2
abundance: -
CDR3nt: TGCGCCAGCGGTACTGGGACTAGCGGGACGAATGAGCAGTTCTTC
CDR3aa: CASGTGTSGTNEQFF

v_gene: TRBV20-1
j_gene: TRBJ2-3
len: 14
d_gene: -
abundance: few
CDR3nt: TGCAGTGCTAGACCCCCGACGGGCACAGATACGCAGTATTTT
CDR3aa: CSARPPTGTDTQYF

v_gene: TRBV6-2/TRBV6-3
j_gene: TRBJ1-1
len: 17
d_gene: -
abundance: few
CDR3nt: TGTGCCAGCACCTACAACGGACGGACGGGGTCCTATGCTGAAGCTTTCTTT
CDR3aa: CASTYNGRTGSYAEAFF

v_gene: TRBV19
j_gene: TRBJ1-4
len: 13
d_gene: TRBD1
abundance: few
CDR3nt: TGTGCCAGCCTACAGGGGCCTAATGAAAAACTGTTTTTT
CDR3aa: CASLQGPNEKLFF

v_gene: TRBV5-8
j_gene: TRBJ1-3
len: 16
d_gene: -
abundance: many
CDR3nt: TGTGCCAGCAGCCCACTGACATCGAACTCTCTGAACACCATATATTTT
CDR3aa: CASSPLTSNSLNTIYF

v_gene: TRBV18
j_gene: TRBJ1-2
len: 13
d_gene: -
abundance: -
CDR3nt: TGTGCCAGCTCACTAGACGGTTACTATGGCTACACCTTC
CDR3aa: CASSLDGYYGYTF

v_gene: TRBV7-9
j_gene: TRBJ1-4
len: 15
d_gene: -
abundance: -
CDR3nt: TGTGCCAGCAGCTTACGTTTCAGAGAAGATGAAAAACTGTTTTTT
CDR3aa: CASSLRFREDEKLFF

v_gene: TRBV7-9
j_gene: TRBJ2-4
len: 15
d_gene: TRBD1
abundance: -
CDR3nt: TGTGCCAGCAGCTCATCGGACAGGGCCAAAAACATTCAGTACTTC
CDR3aa: CASSSSDRAKNIQYF

v_gene: TRBV5-1
j_gene: TRBJ2-5
len: 11
d_gene: -
abundance: few
CDR3nt: TGCGCCAGCTTGGGGTTAGAGACCCAGTACTTC
CDR3aa: CASLGLETQYF

v_gene: TRBV7-2
j_gene: TRBJ1-4
len: 16
d_gene: -
abundance: few
CDR3nt: TGTGCCAGCAGCCCAAGACCCCCGGGTAGTGCTGAAAAACTGTTTTTT
CDR3aa: CASSPRPPGSAEKLFF

v_gene: TRBV20-1
j_gene: TRBJ1-4
len: 16
d_gene: TRBD1
abundance: -
CDR3nt: TGCAGTGCCCTAGGACAGGGGCTTGCAACTAATGAAAAACTGTTTTTT
CDR3aa: CSALGQGLATNEKLFF

v_gene: TRBV28
j_gene: TRBJ1-1
len: 13
d_gene: TRBD1
abundance: few
CDR3nt: TGTGCCAGCAGTCCTGGACAGGGAGGTGAAGCTTTCTTT
CDR3aa: CASSPGQGGEAFF

v_gene: TRBV6-2/TRBV6-3
j_gene: TRBJ2-1
len: 15
d_gene: TRBD1
abundance: -
CDR3nt: TGTGCCAGCAGTTCCACGCGACAGGGGGCAGGTGAGCAGTTCTTC
CDR3aa: CASSSTRQGAGEQFF

v_gene: TRBV20-1
j_gene: TRBJ1-4
len: 15
d_gene: -
abundance: -
CDR3nt: TGCAGTGCTAGTTTAGGGACAAGATTGGATGAAAAACTGTTTTTT
CDR3aa: CSASLGTRLDEKLFF

v_gene: TRBV6-6
j_gene: TRBJ2-1
len: 13
d_gene: -
abundance: -
CDR3nt: TGTGCCAGCAGTTACACGACTAGCAATGAGCAGTTCTTC
CDR3aa: CASSYTTSNEQFF

v_gene: TRBV7-9
j_gene: TRBJ2-7
len: 15
d_gene: -
abundance: many
CDR3nt: TGTGCCAGCAGCCCTCCCCGGGACATTTCATACGAGCAGTACTTC
CDR3aa: CASSPPRDISYEQYF

v_gene: TRBV29-1
j_gene: TRBJ2-5
len: 13
d_gene: TRBD2
abundance: -
CDR3nt: TGCAGCGTGGATAGCGGGGGGTTCGAGACCCAGTACTTC
CDR3aa: CSVDSGGFETQYF

v_gene: TRBV18
j_gene: TRBJ2-3
len: 14
d_gene: -
abundance: once
CDR3nt: TGTGCCAGCTCACTCTCAAACTTCGCAGATACGCAGTATTTT
CDR3aa: CASSLSNFADTQYF

v_gene: TRBV30
j_gene: TRBJ1-1
len: 15
d_gene: -
abundance: few
CDR3nt: TGTGCCTGGAGACTACCCACCCAAACGGGGTTCGGAGCTTTCTTT
CDR3aa: CAWRLPTQTGFGAFF

v_gene: TRBV10-3
j_gene: TRBJ2-7
len: 12
d_gene: -
abundance: -
CDR3nt: TGTGCCATCAGTGAATCCACCTACGAGCAGTACTTC
CDR3aa: CAISESTYEQYF

v_gene: TRBV12-3/TRBV12-4
j_gene: TRBJ2-3
len: 16
d_gene: -
abundance: few
CDR3nt: TGTGCCAGCAGTTTTGGGGGGACCGCCCGCACAGATACGCAGTATTTT
CDR3aa: CASSFGGTARTDTQYF

v_gene: TRBV2
j_gene: TRBJ2-3
len: 14
d_gene: -
abundance: few
CDR3nt: TGTGCCAGCAGAGACAGGCACCCCACAGATACGCAGTATTTT
CDR3aa: CASRDRHPTDTQYF

v_gene: TRBV28
j_gene: TRBJ2-3
len: 14
d_gene: -
abundance: -
CDR3nt: TGTGCCACCTCTGCACCGGGGGGCAAAGATACGCAGTATTTT
CDR3aa: CATSAPGGKDTQYF

v_gene: TRBV9
j_gene: TRBJ2-4
len: 14
d_gene: -
abundance: few
CDR3nt: TGTGCCAGCAGCGTAGAAGGGCCGGAAAACATTCAGTACTTC
CDR3aa: CASSVEGPENIQYF

v_gene: TRBV6-6
j_gene: TRBJ1-2
len: 11
d_gene: -
abundance: -
CDR3nt: TGTGCCAGCAGTTCCGGGGAAGGCTACACCTTC
CDR3aa: CASSSGEGYTF

v_gene: TRBV20-1
j_gene: TRBJ2-4
len: 18
d_gene: -
abundance: -
CDR3nt: TGCAGTGCCGAACCCACAACGAGGGCCACTCTAGCCAAAAACATTCAGTACTTC
CDR3aa: CSAEPTTRATLAKNIQYF

v_gene: TRBV5-1
j_gene: TRBJ2-3
len: 13
d_gene: -
abundance: few
CDR3nt: TGCGCCAGCAGCCCGACAGTTTCAGATACGCAGTATTTT
CDR3aa: CASSPTVSDTQYF

v_gene: TRBV6-2/TRBV6-3
j_gene: TRBJ2-6
len: 18
d_gene: -
abundance: -
CDR3nt: TGTGCCAGCAGTTACTCGAACATCCGGGGCTCTGGGGCCAACGTCCTGACTTTC
CDR3aa: CASSYSNIRGSGANVLTF

v_gene: TRBV9
j_gene: TRBJ2-5
len: 15
d_gene: TRBD2
abundance: few
CDR3nt: TGTGCCAGCAGCGTAGGGCCAGCGGGAGAAGAGACCCAGTACTTC
CDR3aa: CASSVGPAGEETQYF

v_gene: TRBV2
j_gene: TRBJ1-6
len: 16
d_gene: -
abundance: many
CDR3nt: TGTGCCAGCACAGCCCACGGGGCAGGCCTAAATTCACCCCTCCACTTT
CDR3aa: CASTAHGAGLNSPLHF

v_gene: TRBV28
j_gene: TRBJ2-1
len: 16
d_gene: TRBD1
abundance: -
CDR3nt: TGTGCCAGCAGTTTAGGGACAGGGGGCGCCTCTAATGAGCAGTTCTTC
CDR3aa: CASSLGTGGASNEQFF

v_gene: TRBV2
j_gene: TRBJ2-1
len: 15
d_gene: -
abundance: -
CDR3nt: TGTGCCAGCACTGGGCTAGCGGCAGGGGGCAATGAGCAGTTCTTC
CDR3aa: CASTGLAAGGNEQFF

v_gene: TRBV11-1
j_gene: TRBJ2-7
len: 16
d_gene: TRBD2
abundance: once
CDR3nt: TGTGCCAGCAGCTTAGCAGGAAGCGGGAGAACCTACGAGCAGTACTTC
CDR3aa: CASSLAGSGRTYEQYF

v_gene: TRBV7-9
j_gene: TRBJ2-7
len: 17
d_gene: TRBD2
abundance: -
CDR3nt: TGTGCCAGCAGCTTAGCGCTGAAGGCTAGCGGGACCTACGAGCAGTACTTC
CDR3aa: CASSLALKASGTYEQYF

v_gene: TRBV15
j_gene: TRBJ2-7
len: 16
d_gene: TRBD2
abundance: few
CDR3nt: TGTGCCACCAGCACCCCGGCTAGCGGGAGTCCCTACGAGCAGTACTTC
CDR3aa: CATSTPASGSPYEQYF

v_gene: TRBV7-2
j_gene: TRBJ2-1
len: 18
d_gene: -
abundance: few
CDR3nt: TGTGCCAGCAGCTTAGCCCTACTAGCTGCCATCTCCCACAATGAGCAGTTCTTC
CDR3aa: CASSLALLAAISHNEQFF

v_gene: TRBV7-8
j_gene: TRBJ1-5
len: 15
d_gene: -
abundance: -
CDR3nt: TGTGCCAGCAGTCCAACGGAACTTCGCAATCAGCCCCAGCATTTT
CDR3aa: CASSPTELRNQPQHF

v_gene: TRBV15
j_gene: TRBJ2-3
len: 15
d_gene: -
abundance: few
CDR3nt: TGTGCCACCAGCCCAAAAGCCAGGGCGGCAGATACGCAGTATTTT
CDR3aa: CATSPKARAADTQYF

v_gene: TRBV11-1
j_gene: TRBJ1-1
len: 15
d_gene: -
abundance: -
CDR3nt: TGTGCCAGCAGCTCCCTTCAGGACATGAACACTGAAGCTTTCTTT
CDR3aa: CASSSLQDMNTEAFF

v_gene: TRBV7-9
j_gene: TRBJ1-1
len: 14
d_gene: -
abundance: -
CDR3nt: TGTGCCAGCAGCCAAGCGGCGGTCAACGGAGAAGCTTTCTTT
CDR3aa: CASSQAAVNGEAFF

v_gene: TRBV7-2
j_gene: TRBJ2-7
len: 14
d_gene: -
abundance: -
CDR3nt: TGTGCCAGCAGTCCTCTAGGGCTCATATACGAGCAGTACTTC
CDR3aa: CASSPLGLIYEQYF

v_gene: TRBV18
j_gene: TRBJ1-1
len: 14
d_gene: -
abundance: few
CDR3nt: TGTGCCAGCTCACCTTATCGTTCTAAATCTGAAGCTTTCTTT
CDR3aa: CASSPYRSKSEAFF

v_gene: TRBV4-3
j_gene: TRBJ2-1
len: 15
d_gene: TRBD2
abundance: few
CDR3nt: TGCGCCAGCAGCCAAGATCGGGGGGGCGCCTATGAGCAGTTCTTC
CDR3aa: CASSQDRGGAYEQFF

v_gene: TRBV2
j_gene: TRBJ1-1
len: 14
d_gene: -
abundance: once
CDR3nt: TGTGCCAGCAGTGGAGGGGGTGGTAACACTGAAGCTTTCTTT
CDR3aa: CASSGGGGNTEAFF

v_gene: TRBV5-5
j_gene: TRBJ2-5
len: 14
d_gene: -
abundance: -
CDR3nt: TGTGCCAGCAGTTACCCCGGGGGAGAGGAGACCCAGTACTTC
CDR3aa: CASSYPGGEETQYF

v_gene: TRBV6-1
j_gene: TRBJ1-2
len: 13
d_gene: -
abundance: -
CDR3nt: TGTGCCACCCGAAGTCCCATGGGCTATGGCTACACCTTC
CDR3aa: CATRSPMGYGYTF

v_gene: TRBV7-9
j_gene: TRBJ1-1
len: 12
d_gene: -
abundance: -
CDR3nt: TGTGCCAGCAGCCTAACCCAGGTTGAAGCTTTCTTT
CDR3aa: CASSLTQVEAFF

v_gene: TRBV18
j_gene: TRBJ1-1
len: 12
d_gene: -
abundance: few
CDR3nt: TGTGCCAGCTCACTTGACTTGGCTGAAGCTTTCTTT
CDR3aa: CASSLDLAEAFF

v_gene: TRBV7-3
j_gene: TRBJ2-3
len: 15
d_gene: TRBD2
abundance: many
CDR3nt: TGTGCCAGCAGCTTGGATCTAGCGGGGGGGGATACGCAGTATTTT
CDR3aa: CASSLDLAGGDTQYF